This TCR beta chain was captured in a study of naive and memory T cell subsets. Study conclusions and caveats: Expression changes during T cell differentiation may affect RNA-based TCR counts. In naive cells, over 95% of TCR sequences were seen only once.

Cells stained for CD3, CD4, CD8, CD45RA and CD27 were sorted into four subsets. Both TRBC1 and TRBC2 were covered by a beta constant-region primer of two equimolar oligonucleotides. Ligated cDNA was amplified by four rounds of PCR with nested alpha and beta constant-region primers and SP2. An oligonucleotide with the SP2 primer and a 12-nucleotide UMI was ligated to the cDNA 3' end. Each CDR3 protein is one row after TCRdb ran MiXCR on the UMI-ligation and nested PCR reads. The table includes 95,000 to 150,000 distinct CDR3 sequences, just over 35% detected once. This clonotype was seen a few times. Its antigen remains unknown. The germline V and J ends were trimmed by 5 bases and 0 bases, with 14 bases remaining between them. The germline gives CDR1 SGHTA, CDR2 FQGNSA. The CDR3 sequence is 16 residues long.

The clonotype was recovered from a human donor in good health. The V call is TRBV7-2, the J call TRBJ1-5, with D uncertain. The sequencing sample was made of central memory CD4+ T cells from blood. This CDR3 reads CASSQIPGFSNQPQHF. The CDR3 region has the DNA TGTGCCAGCAGCCAAATCCCAGGATTTAGCAATCAGCCCCAGCATTTT.